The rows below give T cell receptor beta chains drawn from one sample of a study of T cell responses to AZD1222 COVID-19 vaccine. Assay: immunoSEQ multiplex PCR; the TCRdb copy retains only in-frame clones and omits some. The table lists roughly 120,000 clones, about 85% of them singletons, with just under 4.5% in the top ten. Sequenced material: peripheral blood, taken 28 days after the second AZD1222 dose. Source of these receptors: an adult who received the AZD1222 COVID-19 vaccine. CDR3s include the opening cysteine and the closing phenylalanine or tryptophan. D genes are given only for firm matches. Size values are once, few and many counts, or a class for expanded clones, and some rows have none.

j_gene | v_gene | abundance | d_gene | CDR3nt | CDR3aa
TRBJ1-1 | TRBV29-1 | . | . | TGCAGCGCTCGTCAACTCCGAGTCGGCACTGAAGCTTTCTTT | CSARQLRVGTEAFF
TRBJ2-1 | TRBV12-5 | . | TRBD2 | TGTGCTAGTGGACTAGCGGGGGGCTCCTACAATGAGCAGTTCTTC | CASGLAGGSYNEQFF
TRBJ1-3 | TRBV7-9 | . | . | TGTGCCAGCAGGTACGGAAGCTCTGGAAACACCATATATTTT | CASRYGSSGNTIYF
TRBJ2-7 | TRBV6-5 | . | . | TGTGCCAGCAGTTACATTCGGGGGGCGCTTGGGGAGCAGTACTTC | CASSYIRGALGEQYF
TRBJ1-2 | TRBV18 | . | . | TGTGCCAGCTCACCGGGACAAAGCTATAACTATGGCTACACCTTC | CASSPGQSYNYGYTF
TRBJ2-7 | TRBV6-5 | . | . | TGTGCCAGCAGGGCCTCCTACGAGCAGTACTTC | CASRASYEQYF
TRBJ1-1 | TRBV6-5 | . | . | TGTGCCAGCGCAGGGTTGATGAACACTGAAGCTTTCTTT | CASAGLMNTEAFF
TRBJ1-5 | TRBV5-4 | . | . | TGTGCCAGCAGCTTGGGGGGGTCTAGCAATCAGCCCCAGCATTTT | CASSLGGSSNQPQHF
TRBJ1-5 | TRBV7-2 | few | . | TGTGCCAGCAGCTTAGTTCAGGGGAAGACCCAGCATTTT | CASSLVQGKTQHF
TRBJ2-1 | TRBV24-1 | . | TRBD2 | TGTGCCACCAGTGATTTTTCCCTAGCGGGGGGTTATAGAGATGAGCAGTTCTTC | CATSDFSLAGGYRDEQFF
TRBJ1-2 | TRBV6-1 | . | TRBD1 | TGTGCCAGCAGTGCCGTGACAGGGCTCCTCCTTAGCTATGGCTACACCTTC | CASSAVTGLLLSYGYTF
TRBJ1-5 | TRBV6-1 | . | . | TGTGCCAGCAGTGATTTGTCTCTGGGGCAGGGCAATCAGCCCCAGCATTTT | CASSDLSLGQGNQPQHF
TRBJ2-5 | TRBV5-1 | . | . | TGCGCCAGCAGCTGGATGGGGGGGCAGGAGACCCAGTACTTC | CASSWMGGQETQYF
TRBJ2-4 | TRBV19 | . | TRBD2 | TGTGCCAGTAGTACTGTGGGGGGGAATCTAGCCAAAAACATTCAGTACTTC | CASSTVGGNLAKNIQYF
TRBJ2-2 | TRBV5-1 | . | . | TGCGCCAGCAGCTTCTCAGGGGCGAACACCGGGGAGCTGTTTTTT | CASSFSGANTGELFF
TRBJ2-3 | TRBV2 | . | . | TGTGCCAGCGACGGCAGGGAGAGAGCAGATACGCAGTATTTT | CASDGRERADTQYF
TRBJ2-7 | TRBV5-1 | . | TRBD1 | TGCGCCAGCTCAAGACAGGGAACCGACGAGCAGTACTTC | CASSRQGTDEQYF
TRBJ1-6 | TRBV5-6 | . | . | TGTGCCAGCAGCTCTTCGGGGGCGCAGTCACCCCTCCACTTT | CASSSSGAQSPLHF
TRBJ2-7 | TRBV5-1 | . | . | TGCGCCAGCAGCTTGGCCGCAGTTAGTCCCTACGAGCAGTACTTC | CASSLAAVSPYEQYF
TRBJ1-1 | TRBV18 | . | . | TGTGCCAGCTCACCGCCGGGAGGGAACACTGAAGCTTTCTTT | CASSPPGGNTEAFF
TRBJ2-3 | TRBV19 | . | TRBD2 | TGTGCCAGTAGTATTGGGGACTACCGCACAGATACGCAGTATTTT | CASSIGDYRTDTQYF
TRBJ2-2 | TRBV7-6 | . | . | TGTGCCAGCAGCCCCTTTGGGGGGGGGCCGAACGGGGAGCTGTTTTTT | CASSPFGGGPNGELFF
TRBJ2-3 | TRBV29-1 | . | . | TGCAGCTCTTCCACAGATACGCAGTATTTT | CSSSTDTQYF
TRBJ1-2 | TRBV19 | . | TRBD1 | TGTGCCAGTAGCCCCGGGACAGGGCTCAATGGCTACACCTTC | CASSPGTGLNGYTF
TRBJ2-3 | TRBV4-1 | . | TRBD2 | TGCGCCAGCAGCCCGGGACTAGCGGGCCCCAGCACAGATACGCAGTATTTT | CASSPGLAGPSTDTQYF
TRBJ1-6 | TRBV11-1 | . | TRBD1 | TGTGCCAGCAGCTTGGGCAGGGGGGATTCACCCCTCCACTTT | CASSLGRGDSPLHF
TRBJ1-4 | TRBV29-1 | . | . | TGCAGCGACCCTACAGGGAGCACTGAAAAACTGTTTTTT | CSDPTGSTEKLFF
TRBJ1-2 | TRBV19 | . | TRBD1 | TGTGCCAGTAGTACCCTATCAGGGGGCTCAGGTGGCTACACCTTC | CASSTLSGGSGGYTF
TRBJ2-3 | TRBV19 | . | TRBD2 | TGTGCCAGTAGTCTTGGCGGGGGGGCCCCAGATACGCAGTATTTT | CASSLGGGAPDTQYF
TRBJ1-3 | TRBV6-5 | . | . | TGTGCCAGCAGGGCAGGGAGTCTCGGAAACACCATATATTTT | CASRAGSLGNTIYF
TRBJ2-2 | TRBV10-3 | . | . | TGTGCGGTCCCGGGTTTATCAGCCGGGGAGCTGTTTTTT | CAVPGLSAGELFF
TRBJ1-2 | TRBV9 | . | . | TGTGCCAGCAGCCCCCGGGACGTCAACGGGGGCTACACCTTC | CASSPRDVNGGYTF
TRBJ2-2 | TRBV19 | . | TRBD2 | TGTGCCAGTAGTATAGCCCTGGGAGGGGCGAACACCGGGGAGCTGTTTTTT | CASSIALGGANTGELFF